Shown below are 31 T cell receptor beta chains from a single sample sequenced in a study of blood T cell repertoires in COVID-19. TCRdb keeps only in-frame clones here, not all; method: immunoSEQ multiplex PCR. The sample consists of 120,000 to 150,000 clones, 75% to 85% of them appearing once. Specimen: peripheral blood. The receptor set was obtained from a woman between 50 and 59 years old with acute or convalescent COVID-19.

The rearrangement joins TRBV19 to TRBJ1-5; TRBD1 matches 8 bases. Germline V CDR1 and CDR2: LNHDA, SQIVND (reference sequence). V was clipped by 4 bases and J by 6 bases; unmatched bases: 5. The CDR3 has 14 residues. CDR3 DNA: TGTGCCAGTAGTAATACAGGGGGGCCTCAGCCCCAGCATTTT. Translated, it gives CASSNTGGPQPQHF. Full variable domain (rest looked up from reference TRBV19 and TRBJ1-5): DGGITQSPKYLFRKEGQNVTLSCEQNLNHDAMYWYRQDPGQGLRLIYYSQIVNDFQKGDIAEGYSVSREKKESFPLTVTSAQKNPTAFYLCASSNTGGPQPQHFGDGTRLSIL.

The gene calls are TRBV7-9 and TRBJ1-2, with D possibly matching TRBD1 (5 bases). V dropped 7 bases and J dropped 2 bases, with 14 bases sitting between them. The CDR3 length is 14 residues. Germline V gene data show CDR1 as SEHNR and CDR2 as FQNEAQ (reference sequence). CDR3 DNA: TGTGCCAGCACCGAGGCGGCAGGGAACTATGGCTACACCTTC. The encoded protein is CASTEAAGNYGYTF.

This chain joins TRBV5-4 and TRBJ2-5, with 7 bases matching TRBD1. Germline V gives CDR1 SGHNT, CDR2 YYREEE (reference sequence). V dropped 5 bases and J dropped 5; count of bases not matched to a gene: 6. The CDR3 runs 13 residues. CDR3 region: CASRRTGEETQYF. Written as DNA, the CDR3 is TGTGCCAGCAGACGCACAGGGGAGGAGACCCAGTACTTC.

The chain has TRBV7-2 and TRBJ2-2; D is ambiguous. With 6 bases removed from V and 5 bases from J, the gap between germline ends came to 7 bases. The V gene's germline CDR1 is SGHTA and CDR2 FQGNSA. This CDR3 is 12 amino acids long. CDR3 coding DNA: TGTGCCAGCAGTTCTCTAACCGGGGAGCTGTTTTTT. This translates into CASSSLTGELFF.

This chain joins TRBV27 and TRBJ1-5; unclear D gene. The CDR3 loop spans 13 amino acids. The germline V gene encodes CDR1 MNHEY and CDR2 SMNVEV (reference sequence). V was clipped by 3 bases and J by 8 bases, with 11 bases between them. The CDR3 sequence: CASSFGLLKPQHF. The CDR3 DNA follows: TGTGCCAGCAGTTTCGGTTTGTTGAAGCCCCAGCATTTT.

CDR3: CASSYRRGGPGAFF. Written as DNA, the CDR3 is TGTGCCAGCAGTTACCGGCGAGGGGGCCCTGGGGCTTTCTTT. The chain is built from TRBV6-2 or TRBV6-3 and TRBJ1-1; 7 bases map to TRBD1. V lost 2 bases and J lost 11; bases outside the gene matches: 11. The germline gives CDR1 MNHEY, CDR2 SVGEGT. This CDR3 has 14 residues.

The chain has TRBV29-1 and TRBJ2-1; D is perhaps TRBD2 (6 bases). With 6 bases removed from V and 0 bases from J, the gap between germline ends came to 12 bases. This CDR3 is 14 amino acids long. CDR1 SQVTM and CDR2 ANQGSEA come from the germline V gene. The CDR3 DNA sequence: TGCAGCGTCTATGGGGACTTCTCCTACAATGAGCAGTTCTTC. This gives the protein CSVYGDFSYNEQFF.

This chain joins TRBV5-1 and TRBJ2-7, with 8 bases that match TRBD1. CDR1 SGHRS and CDR2 YFSETQ come from the germline V gene. The CDR3 has 16 residues. V lost 3 bases, J lost 4 bases, and 12 bases stayed unmatched. DNA for the CDR3: TGCGCCAGCAGCTCCATTGGACAGGGCTTATCTTACGAGCAGTACTTC. This gives the protein CASSSIGQGLSYEQYF.

The CDR3 loop is CASSRGAPATGELFF. The CDR3 nucleotides read TGTGCCAGCAGTCGCGGGGCCCCGGCGACCGGGGAGCTGTTTTTT. This chain uses TRBV14 with TRBJ2-2, with D possibly TRBD2 on 6 matching bases. Trimming cost V 6 bases and J 5 bases, with 16 bases left between them. Germline V lookup: CDR1 SGHDN, CDR2 FVKESK. This CDR3 region has 15 residues.

The chain is built from TRBV5-1 and TRBJ1-6; TRBD1 matches at 9 bases. J gave up 7 bases and V 3 bases, and 8 bases lay outside the gene matches. Per the germline V gene, CDR1 is SGHRS and CDR2 is YFSETQ. The CDR3 loop spans 16 amino acids. The DNA for the CDR3 is TGCGCCAGCAGCTCGGGACAGGGCAGAGGCAATTCACCCCTCCACTTT. Its protein product is CASSSGQGRGNSPLHF.

The chain has TRBV28 and TRBJ1-2; 9 bases agree with TRBD1. In germline, CDR1 is MDHEN, CDR2 SYDVKM. The CDR3 length is 13 residues. The J segment lost 6 bases and the V segment lost 6 bases, leaving 5 bases of the junction unmatched. The CDR3 sequence: CASRGTGNHGYTF. Here the CDR3 DNA reads TGTGCCAGCAGGGGGACAGGGAATCATGGCTACACCTTC.

The chain carries TRBV2 and TRBJ2-5, with D tentatively TRBD2 (5 bases). Germline V CDR1 and CDR2: SNHLY, FYNNEI. Trimming removed 4 bases at V and 5 bases at J, with 11 bases between. CDR3 length equals 13 residues. CDR3 residues: CASSGSGVETQYF. DNA of the CDR3: TGTGCCAGCAGTGGAAGCGGAGTGGAGACCCAGTACTTC.

This clone appeared a few times. The J gene is TRBJ2-7, the V gene TRBV14; the D is unclear. Trimming pared 4 bases from V and 4 bases from J, leaving 5 bases between. This CDR3 comprises 11 residues. Germline V gives CDR1 SGHDN, CDR2 FVKESK. In nucleotides, the CDR3 is TGTGCCAGCAGCCTAATTTACGAGCAGTACTTC. Translated: CASSLIYEQYF.

The rearrangement joins TRBV4-3 to TRBJ2-5; tentative D call: TRBD2 (5 bases). Germline values: CDR1 LGHNA, CDR2 YSLEER. With 0 bases removed from V and 5 bases from J, the gap between germline ends came to 13 bases. The CDR3 has 15 amino acids. This chain's CDR3 is CASSQDPASYETQYF. CDR3 sequence (DNA): TGCGCCAGCAGCCAAGATCCAGCTAGCTATGAGACCCAGTACTTC.

This clone has ten or more counts. The V gene is TRBV6-5, the J gene TRBJ1-1; tentatively, D is TRBD1 (5 bases). The germline CDR1 and CDR2 sequences are MNHEY and SVGAGI. The V and J ends lost 6 bases and 0 bases respectively, with 11 bases between them. This CDR3 is 14 amino acids long. This chain's CDR3 is CASSPGTVNTEAFF. The CDR3 DNA follows: TGTGCCAGCAGCCCGGGGACTGTGAACACTGAAGCTTTCTTT.

This rearrangement joins TRBV18 to TRBJ2-3, with 8 bases fitting TRBD1. The CDR3 consists of 15 residues. The V segment lost 2 bases and the J segment 1 base; nucleotides outside the gene matches: 2. Germline loops: CDR1 KGHSH, CDR2 LQKENI. The CDR3 DNA is TGTGCCAGCTCACCAGGGACAGGTGGCACAGATACGCAGTATTTT. Protein sequence: CASSPGTGGTDTQYF.

DNA for the CDR3: TGTGCCAGCAGTGACCGACCCGGGAGCGGTTCCTACGAGCAGTACTTC. This gives the protein CASSDRPGSGSYEQYF. The chain combines TRBV6-1 with TRBJ2-7; tentatively, D is TRBD2 (6 bases). V lost 3 bases, J lost 1 base, and 16 bases lay in between. The CDR3 runs to 16 residues. Germline loops: CDR1 MNHNS, CDR2 SASEGT.

The chain uses TRBV6-5 and TRBJ1-1, with 9 bases identical to TRBD1. The CDR3 loop spans 14 amino acids. CDR1 and CDR2 (germline): MNHEY, SVGAGI. V lost 5 bases and J lost 11; bases outside the gene matches: 12. CDR3 region: CASSPVPGQGVAFF. The CDR3 region has the DNA TGTGCCAGCAGTCCTGTCCCGGGACAGGGTGTCGCTTTCTTT.

This chain joins TRBV25-1 and TRBJ1-2, with 9 bases aligning to TRBD1. With V trimmed by 10 bases and J by 8 bases, 8 bases remained unmatched. In germline, CDR1 is MGHDK, CDR2 SYGVNS. The CDR3 contains 12 residues. Written as DNA, the CDR3 is TGTGCCACCTCCGGGACAGGGAACGGCTACACCTTC. This codes for CATSGTGNGYTF.

This clone was seen just once. This chain links TRBV28 with TRBJ1-1, with D unclear. The V end lost 6 bases, the J end lost 4 bases, and 9 bases lay between the germline ends. The length of the CDR3 is 12 residues. Per the germline V gene, CDR1 is MDHEN and CDR2 is SYDVKM. The CDR3 protein is CASREGGTEAFF. CDR3 DNA sequence: TGTGCCAGCAGGGAGGGAGGCACTGAAGCTTTCTTT.

The DNA for the CDR3 is TGTGCCAGCAGTCAAGGACATAACGGGGAGCTGTTTTTT. Translated, it gives CASSQGHNGELFF. This rearrangement joins TRBV12-3 or TRBV12-4 to TRBJ2-2; perhaps TRBD1 as D (5 bases). The CDR3 length is 13 residues. The V end lost 5 bases, the J end lost 7 bases, and 11 bases lay between the germline ends.

The V gene is TRBV6-5, the J gene TRBJ2-5; a possible D gene is TRBD1 (6 bases). Trimming took off 6 bases at V and 5 bases at J, with 10 bases between the two ends. Looked up from germline, CDR1 is MNHEY and CDR2 is SVGAGI. This CDR3 region has 12 residues. The CDR3 loop reads CASRGQWETQYF. Written as DNA, the CDR3 is TGTGCCAGCAGAGGACAGTGGGAGACCCAGTACTTC.

This rearrangement joins TRBV5-1 to TRBJ1-6; weak D call: TRBD1 (5 bases). V gave up 0 bases and J gave up 8 bases, with 12 bases separating them. The germline CDR1 and CDR2 sequences are SGHRS and YFSETQ. There are 15 residues in the CDR3. The CDR3 DNA reads as TGCGCCAGCAGCTTGGGGATAGGAGGGGATTCACCCCTCCACTTT. It codes for CASSLGIGGDSPLHF.

J is TRBJ1-5 and V is TRBV4-3; D call uncertain. Trimming left V 0 bases short and J 5 bases short, with 8 bases between. CDR1 is LGHNA and CDR2 is YSLEER in the germline V gene. This CDR3 region has 14 residues. CDR3 sequence (DNA): TGCGCCAGCAGCCAAGACGCAGAATATCAGCCCCAGCATTTT. Protein sequence: CASSQDAEYQPQHF.

Note on this clone: Within the sample, other DNA sequences also encode this same CDR3. In nucleotides, the CDR3 is TGCAGTGCAAGTCGGACAGGGAACACTGAAGCTTTCTTT. Translation gives CSASRTGNTEAFF. The chain is built from TRBV20-1 and TRBJ1-1, with 7 bases that match TRBD1. The CDR3 has 13 amino acids. The V gene end was trimmed by 6 bases and the J gene end by 1 base; junction bases not matched to a gene: 5. Germline V CDR1 and CDR2: DFQATT, SNEGSKA (reference sequence).

This chain joins TRBV28 and TRBJ1-5; TRBD1 agrees at 8 bases. The CDR3 is 14 residues long. The germline CDR1 and CDR2 sequences are MDHEN and SYDVKM. Unmatched junction bases numbered 4, after V lost 3 bases and J lost 6 bases. This chain's CDR3 is CASSFAGGGQPQHF. Here the CDR3 DNA reads TGTGCCAGCAGTTTTGCAGGGGGCGGTCAGCCCCAGCATTTT.

The CDR3 DNA is TGTGCCATCAATGGACAGGGAAGCACTGAAGCTTTCTTT. Its translation: CAINGQGSTEAFF. This rearrangement joins TRBV10-3 to TRBJ1-1; TRBD1 agrees at 8 bases. In germline, CDR1 is ENHRY, CDR2 SYGVKD. This CDR3 has 13 residues. The junction had 5 bases not matched to a gene; V was cut back by 7 bases and J by 4 bases.

This clone was seen only once. The chain employs TRBV7-3 and TRBJ2-3; D is possibly TRBD1 (7 bases). Trimming took 5 bases from V and 2 from J, leaving 11 bases between them. Germline CDR1 is SGHTA and CDR2 is FQGTGA. The CDR3 covers 14 residues. In DNA form, the CDR3 reads TGTGCCAGCAGCGCGGGACAGAACACAGATACGCAGTATTTT. Protein: CASSAGQNTDTQYF. The full variable domain, rest sourced from reference TRBV7-3 and TRBJ2-3, is GAGVSQTPSNKVTEKGKYVELRCDPISGHTALYWYRQSLGQGPEFLIYFQGTGAADDSGLPNDRFFAVRPEGSVSTLKIQRTERGDSAVYLCASSAGQNTDTQYFGPGTRLTVL.

The genes are TRBV14 and TRBJ2-5; 7 bases line up with TRBD2. The CDR3 contains 18 residues. The ends lost 4 bases at V and 4 bases at J; junction bases unmatched: 18. CDR1 and CDR2 (germline): SGHDN, FVKESK. The CDR3 region is CASSRNSLAGKLRETQYF. DNA of the CDR3: TGTGCCAGCAGCCGAAATTCTTTAGCGGGCAAACTGAGAGAGACCCAGTACTTC. Using reference TRBV14 and TRBJ2-5 for the parts outside the CDR3, the full variable domain is EAGVTQFPSHSVIEKGQTVTLRCDPISGHDNLYWYRRVMGKEIKFLLHFVKESKQDESGMPNNRFLAERTGGTYSTLKVQPAELEDSGVYFCASSRNSLAGKLRETQYFGPGTRLLVL.

This chain links TRBV19 with TRBJ2-1; 10 nucleotides align to TRBD2. Germline V gene sequence: CDR1 LNHDA, CDR2 SQIVND (reference sequence). V trimming: 3 bases; J trimming: 7 bases; junction bases outside the gene matches: 15. There are 18 residues in the CDR3. This chain's CDR3 is CASSMGQRSGGAWNEQFF. The CDR3 nucleotides read TGTGCCAGTAGTATGGGACAAAGGAGCGGGGGGGCTTGGAATGAGCAGTTCTTC. Drawing the rest from reference TRBV19 and TRBJ2-1, the complete variable domain is DGGITQSPKYLFRKEGQNVTLSCEQNLNHDAMYWYRQDPGQGLRLIYYSQIVNDFQKGDIAEGYSVSREKKESFPLTVTSAQKNPTAFYLCASSMGQRSGGAWNEQFFGPGTRLTVL.

This chain links TRBV2 with TRBJ2-7, with D tentatively TRBD2 (6 bases). This CDR3 spans 17 amino acids. Germline CDR1 reads SNHLY; CDR2 reads FYNNEI. Between the trimmed V and J ends, which lost 7 bases and 0 bases, there was a span of 22 bases. Written as DNA, the CDR3 is TGTGCCAGCATTTCTCTGGGGGGTCAGCGAAGCTCCTACGAGCAGTACTTC. Protein: CASISLGGQRSSYEQYF. Full variable domain (rest looked up from reference TRBV2 and TRBJ2-7): EPEVTQTPSHQVTQMGQEVILRCVPISNHLYFYWYRQILGQKVEFLVSFYNNEISEKSEIFDDQFSVERPDGSNFTLKIRSTKLEDSAMYFCASISLGGQRSSYEQYFGPGTRLTVT.